The T cell receptor (beta chain) under discussion was sequenced for a study of blood T cell repertoires in COVID-19 (dated by TCRdb to the early 2020s). Regarding the research as a whole: Collaborator samples came from the United States, Italy and Spain and covered acute and convalescent phases of COVID-19. Sample metadata almost always included a de-identified subject ID, COVID-19 status, age in years and sex. Where available, HLA class I and class II types were obtained from metadata supplied by the sample provider rather than from assay-based typing. Subjects who had been exposed to COVID-19, were actively infected with it, or had recovered from it provided the deeply sampled blood TCRbeta repertoires that made up the dataset. The material from the prospective study consisted of cDNA or gDNA derived from T cells, B-cell-depleted T cells, or PBMCs. Samples were obtained from the ongoing ImmuneRACE study (first 160 participants) and from roughly 1,300 subjects provided by 6 global collaborators. The repertoires were made available in a free public database intended to serve as a resource for research on the immune response to SARS-CoV-2. What the work shows at the level of the full study, not this receptor alone: The amount of clinical and demographic metadata varied by source and participant and was provided uncurated.

TCRbeta CDR3 regions were amplified from genomic DNA using the immunoSEQ Assay, a bias-controlled multiplex PCR. In the source study's methods: The number of nucleated cells in each sample was estimated from the amplification of reference gene primers within the assay. To quantify the absolute abundance of each unique TCRbeta CDR3 rearrangement, sequence reads were collapsed and filtered. For each sample, productive Simpson clonality was calculated as the square root of Simpson's diversity index across productive rearrangements. The table was pulled from immuneACCESS by TCRdb, which kept in-frame rearrangements only. Such tables lose some clones; where checked, under half of the loss comes from unresolved V genes, and the rest has no known cause. For V, J and clone size, that table is used; D and trimming come from the DNA. For this sample there are over 80,000 clones; 70% to 90% appear just once. The top ten hold 15% to 20% of the sample.

Whole blood was collected in K2EDTA tubes by collaborating institutions according to the institutions' own protocols. For TCRbeta analysis, collaborator samples were shipped as frozen whole blood, as isolated PBMCs, or as DNA extracted from either sample type. Concerning this clone: It lacks a known antigen. No much larger clone is present one base from it, and per-base qualities are unavailable.

The sequenced material came from peripheral blood. The clonotype comes from a human donor in a cohort sampled during active COVID-19.

The bases read TGCGCCAGCAGCTTGGAGACAGGGACTAACTATGGCTACACCTTC. Translated, this is CASSLETGTNYGYTF. The rearranged segments are TRBV5-1 and TRBJ1-2; 7 central nucleotides agree with TRBD1. V ends up 0 bases short and J 0 bases short, with an unmatched junction base count of 2. CDR1 and CDR2, looked up from the germline V gene, are SGHRS and YFSETQ. Reading from cysteine to phenylalanine, the CDR3 counts 15 amino acids. Only CDR3 DNA remains: 45 bases, in frame from the first base.